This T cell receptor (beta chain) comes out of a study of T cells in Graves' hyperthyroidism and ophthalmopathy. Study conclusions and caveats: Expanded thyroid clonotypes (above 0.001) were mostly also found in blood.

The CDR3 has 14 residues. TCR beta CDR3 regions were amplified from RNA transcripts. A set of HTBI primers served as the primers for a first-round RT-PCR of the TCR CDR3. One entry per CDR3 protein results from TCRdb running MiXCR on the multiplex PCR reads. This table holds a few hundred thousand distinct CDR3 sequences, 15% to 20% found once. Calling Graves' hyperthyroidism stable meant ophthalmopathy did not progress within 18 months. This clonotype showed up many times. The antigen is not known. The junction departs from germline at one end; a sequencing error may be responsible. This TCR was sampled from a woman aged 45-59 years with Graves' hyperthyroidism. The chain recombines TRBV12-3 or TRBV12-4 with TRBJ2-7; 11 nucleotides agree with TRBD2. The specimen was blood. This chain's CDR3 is CASSLAGGPYEQYF. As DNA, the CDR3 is TGTGCCAGCAGCTTAGCGGGAGGGCCGTACGAGCAGTACTTC.